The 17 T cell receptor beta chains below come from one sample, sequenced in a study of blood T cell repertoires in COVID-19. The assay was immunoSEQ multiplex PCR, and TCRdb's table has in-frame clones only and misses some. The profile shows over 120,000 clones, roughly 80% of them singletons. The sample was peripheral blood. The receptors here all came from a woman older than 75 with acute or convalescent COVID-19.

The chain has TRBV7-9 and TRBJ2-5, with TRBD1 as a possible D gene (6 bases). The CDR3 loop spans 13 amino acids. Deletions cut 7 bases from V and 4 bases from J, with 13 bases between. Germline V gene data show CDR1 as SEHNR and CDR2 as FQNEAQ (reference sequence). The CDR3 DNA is TGTGCCAGCAAGGACAGAAGAGGAGAGACCCAGTACTTC. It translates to CASKDRRGETQYF.

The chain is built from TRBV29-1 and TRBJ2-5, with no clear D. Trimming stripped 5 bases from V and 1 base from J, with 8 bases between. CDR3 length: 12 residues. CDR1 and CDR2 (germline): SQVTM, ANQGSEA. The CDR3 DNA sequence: TGCAGCGTTCGGTACTCCCAAGAGACCCAGTACTTC. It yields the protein CSVRYSQETQYF. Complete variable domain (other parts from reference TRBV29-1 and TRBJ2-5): SAVISQKPSRDICQRGTSLTIQCQVDSQVTMMFWYRQQPGQSLTLIATANQGSEATYESGFVIDKFPISRPNLTFSTLTVSNMSPEDSSIYLCSVRYSQETQYFGPGTRLLVL.

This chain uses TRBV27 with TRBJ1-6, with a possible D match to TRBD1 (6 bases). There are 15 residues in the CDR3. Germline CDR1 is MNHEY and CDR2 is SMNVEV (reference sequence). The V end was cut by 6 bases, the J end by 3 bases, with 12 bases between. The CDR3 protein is CASRSNRVYNSPLHF. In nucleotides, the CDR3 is TGTGCCAGCAGATCAAACAGGGTCTATAATTCACCCCTCCACTTT.

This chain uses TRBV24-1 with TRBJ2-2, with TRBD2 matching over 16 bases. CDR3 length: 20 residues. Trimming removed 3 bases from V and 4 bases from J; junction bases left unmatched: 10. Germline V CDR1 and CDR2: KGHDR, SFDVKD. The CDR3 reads CATSDAPGTSGGGATGELFF. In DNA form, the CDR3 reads TGTGCCACCAGTGATGCTCCCGGGACTAGCGGGGGGGGAGCCACCGGGGAGCTGTTTTTT.

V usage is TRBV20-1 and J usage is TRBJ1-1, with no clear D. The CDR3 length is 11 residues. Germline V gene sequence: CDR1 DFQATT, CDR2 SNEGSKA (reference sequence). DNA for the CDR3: TGCAGCTCGGAGAGGGCCACTGAAGCTTTCTTT. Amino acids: CSSERATEAFF.

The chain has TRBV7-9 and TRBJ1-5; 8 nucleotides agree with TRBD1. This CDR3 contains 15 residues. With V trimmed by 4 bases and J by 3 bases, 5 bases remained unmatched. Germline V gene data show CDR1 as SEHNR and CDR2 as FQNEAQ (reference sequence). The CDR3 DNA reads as TGTGCCAGCAGCTCGGACAGGGCCTTCAATCAGCCCCAGCATTTT. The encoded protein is CASSSDRAFNQPQHF.

Written as DNA, the CDR3 is TGTGCCAGCAGCGTAGCTCATGGGGAGCGGGGGCGCTACAATGAGCAGTTCTTC. Its translation: CASSVAHGERGRYNEQFF. V and J are TRBV9 and TRBJ2-1, with TRBD2 identical over 8 bases. The trim removed 0 bases at V and 3 bases at J, leaving 11 bases unmatched. CDR1 and CDR2 (germline): SGDLS, YYNGEE. This CDR3 contains 18 residues.

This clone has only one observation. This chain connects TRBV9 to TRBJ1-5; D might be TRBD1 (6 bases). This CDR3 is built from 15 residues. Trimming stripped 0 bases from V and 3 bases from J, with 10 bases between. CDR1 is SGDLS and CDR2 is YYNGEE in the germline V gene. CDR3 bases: TGTGCCAGCAGCGTAGGGGGGCAGGCCAATCAGCCCCAGCATTTT. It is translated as CASSVGGQANQPQHF. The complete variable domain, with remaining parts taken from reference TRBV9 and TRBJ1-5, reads DSGVTQTPKHLITATGQRVTLRCSPRSGDLSVYWYQQSLDQGLQFLIQYYNGEERAKGNILERFSAQQFPDLHSELNLSSLELGDSALYFCASSVGGQANQPQHFGDGTRLSIL.

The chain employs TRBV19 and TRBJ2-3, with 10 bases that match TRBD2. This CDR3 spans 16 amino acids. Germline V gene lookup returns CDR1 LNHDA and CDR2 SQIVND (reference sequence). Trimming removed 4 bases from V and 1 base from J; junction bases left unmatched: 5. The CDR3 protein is CASSTPGTSGTDTQYF. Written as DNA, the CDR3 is TGTGCCAGTAGTACACCCGGGACTAGCGGCACAGATACGCAGTATTTT.

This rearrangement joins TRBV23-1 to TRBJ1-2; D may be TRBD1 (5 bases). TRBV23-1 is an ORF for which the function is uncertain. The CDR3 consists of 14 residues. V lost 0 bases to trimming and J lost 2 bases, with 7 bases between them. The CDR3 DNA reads TGCGCCAGCAGTCAATCACAGGAGAACTATGGCTACACCTTC. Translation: CASSQSQENYGYTF.

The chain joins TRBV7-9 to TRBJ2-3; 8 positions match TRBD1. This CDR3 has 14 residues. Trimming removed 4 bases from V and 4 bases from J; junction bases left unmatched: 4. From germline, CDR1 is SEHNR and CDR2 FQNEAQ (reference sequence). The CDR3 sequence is CASSSTGEADTQYF. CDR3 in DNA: TGTGCCAGCAGCTCGACAGGGGAGGCAGATACGCAGTATTTT.

This CDR3 is CASSREGQARYGYTF. CDR3 nucleotides: TGCGCCAGCAGCCGGGAAGGACAGGCCCGCTATGGCTACACCTTC. The chain recombines TRBV4-1 with TRBJ1-2; 7 nucleotides match TRBD1. The CDR3 runs to 15 residues. CDR1 is MGHRA, CDR2 YSYEKL, per germline. With V trimmed by 4 bases and J by 4 bases, 9 bases remained unmatched.

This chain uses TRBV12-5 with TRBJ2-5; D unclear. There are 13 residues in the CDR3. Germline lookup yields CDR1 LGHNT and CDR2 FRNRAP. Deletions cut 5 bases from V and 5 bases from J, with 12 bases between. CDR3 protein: CASGLSGLETQYF. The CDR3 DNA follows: TGTGCTAGTGGTCTCTCCGGGTTGGAGACCCAGTACTTC.

The CDR3: CASRRGTVYTEAFF. The CDR3 DNA follows: TGTGCCAGCAGACGCGGGACAGTGTACACTGAAGCTTTCTTT. The rearrangement uses TRBV6-5 and TRBJ1-1; the match to TRBD1 covers 7 bases. After removal of 6 bases from V and 3 bases from J, the junction contained 7 bases not matched to a gene. The CDR3 contains 14 residues. CDR1 and CDR2 (germline): MNHEY, SVGAGI.

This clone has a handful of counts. The CDR3 protein is CASSDLAGPYKGTDTQYF. CDR3 in DNA: TGTGCCAGTAGTGACCTAGCGGGGCCTTACAAGGGGACAGATACGCAGTATTTT. V is TRBV19 and J is TRBJ2-3, with 9 positions matching TRBD2. The CDR3 covers 18 residues. The germline V gene encodes CDR1 LNHDA and CDR2 SQIVND (reference sequence). Trimming removed 5 bases from V and 3 bases from J; junction bases left unmatched: 15.

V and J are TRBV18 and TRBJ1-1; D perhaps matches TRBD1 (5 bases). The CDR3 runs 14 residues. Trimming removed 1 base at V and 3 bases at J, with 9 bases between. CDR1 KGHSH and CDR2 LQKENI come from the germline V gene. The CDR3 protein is CASSPLGGDTEAFF. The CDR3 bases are TGTGCCAGCTCACCACTCGGGGGGGACACTGAAGCTTTCTTT.

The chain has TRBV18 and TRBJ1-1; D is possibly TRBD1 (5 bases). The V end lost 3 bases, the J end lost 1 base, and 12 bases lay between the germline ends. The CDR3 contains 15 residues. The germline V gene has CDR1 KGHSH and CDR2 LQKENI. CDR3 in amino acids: CASSPATTGNTEAFF. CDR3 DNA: TGTGCCAGCTCACCCGCCACCACAGGGAACACTGAAGCTTTCTTT.